These 19 T cell receptor beta chains share one sample of origin, sequenced in a study of blood T cells in healthy people across ages. Through a sample-barcoded 5' primer and a J-beta primer mix, a second PCR was run for roughly 6 to 12 cycles. MiXCR was run by TCRdb on the 5' RACE reads, yielding one entry per CDR3 protein. Of 750,000 to 950,000 distinct CDR3 sequences in the sample, roughly 28% were seen once. These data also formed part of another study, on T cells of mothers and their children.

Sequenced sample: blood. All receptors derive from a middle-aged woman in good health.

This clonotype was counted at least ten times. The genes are TRBV10-3 and TRBJ2-1, with 8 bases identical to TRBD2. Trimming removed 3 bases from V and 7 bases from J; junction bases left unmatched: 8. The CDR3 runs to 15 residues. Germline loops: CDR1 ENHRY, CDR2 SYGVKD. CDR3 protein: CAISEPAGVGNEQFF. The CDR3 nucleotides read TGTGCCATCAGTGAACCAGCGGGGGTAGGAAATGAGCAGTTCTTC.

In this sample, this clonotype turned up a few times. The gene calls are TRBV28 and TRBJ2-7, with D uncertain. CDR3 length equals 17 residues. Trimming removed 3 bases from V and 0 bases from J, with 18 bases in between. CDR1 and CDR2 (germline): MDHEN, SYDVKM. CDR3 sequence reads: CASSFFLVPESSYEQYF. In DNA, the CDR3 is TGTGCCAGCAGTTTTTTCCTGGTACCCGAGAGCTCCTACGAGCAGTACTTC.

This clonotype was seen a handful of times. The chain is built from TRBV30 and TRBJ1-1, with D hard to call. V lost 5 bases and J 0 bases, leaving 10 bases between the germline ends. Looked up from germline, CDR1 is GTSNPN and CDR2 is SVGIG (reference sequence). The CDR3 contains 13 residues. The CDR3 sequence: CAWAPDMNTEAFF. CDR3 sequence (DNA): TGTGCCTGGGCACCTGATATGAACACTGAAGCTTTCTTT.

The chain carries TRBV15 and TRBJ2-2; 7 nucleotides line up with TRBD1. CDR3 size: 18 residues. The germline gives CDR1 LNHNV, CDR2 YYDKDF (reference sequence). V shed 3 bases, J shed 0 bases, and the junction held 10 bases outside the gene matches. Here the CDR3 DNA reads TGTGCCACCAGCAGGCTAGGTGTAGGGGGCGCGAACACCGGGGAGCTGTTTTTT. Its protein product is CATSRLGVGGANTGELFF.

V gene TRBV3-1 combines with J gene TRBJ1-2; 7 bases agree with TRBD1. The V gene's germline CDR1 is LGHDT and CDR2 YNNKEL (reference sequence). The CDR3 loop spans 18 amino acids. V was clipped by 0 bases and J by 0 bases; unmatched bases: 10. CDR3 in amino acids: CASSQDSPGQEANYGYTF. CDR3 in DNA: TGTGCCAGCAGCCAAGATTCCCCCGGACAGGAGGCTAACTATGGCTACACCTTC.

This clonotype has more than one count but fewer than ten. The J gene is TRBJ1-1, the V gene TRBV27; 9 bases line up with TRBD1. The J segment lost 5 bases and the V segment lost 7 bases, leaving 5 bases of the junction unmatched. The CDR3 is made up of 13 amino acids. Germline assignment: CDR1 MNHEY and CDR2 SMNVEV (reference sequence). DNA for the CDR3: TGTGCCAGCACCGGACAGGGGTTTACTGAAGCTTTCTTT. As protein: CASTGQGFTEAFF.

This clonotype came up a few times. One junction end disagrees with the germline gene, perhaps due to a read error. The V call is TRBV12-3 or TRBV12-4, the J call TRBJ1-2; the D is unclear. The CDR3 is 13 amino acids. Here the CDR3 reads CASGLQADYGYTF. Here the CDR3 DNA reads TGTGCCAGCGGTTTGCAAGCAGACTATGGCTACACCTTC.

This clonotype turned up a few times. V is TRBV7-9 and J is TRBJ2-6, with no clear D. CDR3 length equals 16 residues. Between the trimmed V and J ends, which lost 2 bases and 1 base, there was a span of 9 bases. CDR1 is SEHNR and CDR2 is FQNEAQ in the germline V gene (reference sequence). Here the CDR3 reads CASSLTPASGANVLTF. CDR3 nucleotide sequence: TGTGCCAGCAGCTTAACACCGGCTTCTGGGGCCAACGTCCTGACTTTC. The whole variable domain, remainder taken from reference TRBV7-9 and TRBJ2-6, is DTGVSQNPRHKITKRGQNVTFRCDPISEHNRLYWYRQTLGQGPEFLTYFQNEAQLEKSRLLSDRFSAERPKGSFSTLEIQRTEQGDSAMYLCASSLTPASGANVLTFGAGSRLTVL.

This clonotype was picked up many times. The V and J genes are TRBV2 and TRBJ1-2; a weak D match, TRBD1 (5 bases). The CDR3 length is 15 residues. Germline V gene data show CDR1 as SNHLY and CDR2 as FYNNEI. Trimming took 2 bases from V and 5 from J, leaving 15 bases between them. Written as DNA, the CDR3 is TGTGCCAGCAGTGAAAGTGGGAGGACAACGTATGGCTACACCTTC. It translates to CASSESGRTTYGYTF.

This clonotype was seen repeatedly, ten times or more. This chain connects TRBV5-1 to TRBJ2-3; tentative D call: TRBD2 (6 bases). CDR3 length: 15 residues. Per germline, CDR1 SGHRS and CDR2 YFSETQ. The V end was cut by 7 bases, the J end by 3 bases, with 18 bases between. The CDR3 DNA is TGCGCCAGCCGTCCTTACTTAGCGGTAACAGATACGCAGTATTTT. Its protein is CASRPYLAVTDTQYF.

This clonotype was observed a few times. This chain uses TRBV5-1 with TRBJ2-3; TRBD1 aligns across 7 bases. J lost 2 bases, V lost 4 bases, and 7 bases had no gene match. The CDR3 length is 15 residues. The germline gives CDR1 SGHRS, CDR2 YFSETQ. DNA for the CDR3: TGCGCCAGCAGCCAGACAGGGCGATTCACAGATACGCAGTATTTT. This sequence encodes CASSQTGRFTDTQYF.

In this sample, this clonotype turned up many times. This rearrangement joins TRBV6-5 to TRBJ1-4, with no clear D. V gave up 9 bases and J gave up 10 bases, with 12 bases separating them. The V gene's germline CDR1 is MNHEY and CDR2 SVGAGI. The CDR3 contains 11 residues. In DNA, the CDR3 is TGTGCCAGGGGCCCGGAGGGAAAACTGTTTTTT. This gives the protein CARGPEGKLFF.

In this sample, this clonotype turned up a few times. The genes are TRBV20-1 and TRBJ2-6, with 7 nucleotides matching TRBD1. CDR1 DFQATT and CDR2 SNEGSKA come from the germline V gene (reference sequence). The CDR3 spans 15 residues. J was trimmed by 1 base and V by 1 base; bases with no gene match: 1. The CDR3 loop reads CSARGQGSGANVLTF. CDR3 nucleotides: TGCAGTGCTAGAGGACAGGGTTCTGGGGCCAACGTCCTGACTTTC.

This clonotype was recorded at least ten times. The chain links TRBV12-3 or TRBV12-4 to TRBJ2-7; either TRBD1 or TRBD2 may supply D (6 bases each). This CDR3 region has 15 residues. V was trimmed by 1 base and J by 2 bases, leaving 12 bases between them. CDR3 nucleotides: TGTGCCAGCAGTTTAGGTTCGGGGGCCACCTACGAGCAGTACTTC. It specifies CASSLGSGATYEQYF.

The rearrangement joins TRBV7-2 to TRBJ1-1; D not certain. CDR3 length: 14 residues. The V end was cut by 4 bases, the J end by 4 bases, with 13 bases between. The germline gives CDR1 SGHTA, CDR2 FQGNSA. CDR3 amino acids: CASSWITLSTEAFF. CDR3 nucleotide sequence: TGTGCCAGCAGCTGGATTACCCTGAGCACTGAAGCTTTCTTT.

In its sample, this clonotype was seen a few times. J is TRBJ2-5 and V is TRBV5-5, with TRBD1 matching 7 bases. The germline V gene encodes CDR1 SGHKS and CDR2 YYEKEE (reference sequence). CDR3 length equals 15 residues. J gave up 2 bases and V 0 bases, and 4 bases lay outside the gene matches. CDR3 bases: TGTGCCAGCAGCTTGGATGTGGGACAGCAAGAGACCCAGTACTTC. Translating it yields CASSLDVGQQETQYF.

The chain carries TRBV15 and TRBJ2-1, with a possible D match to TRBD2 (5 bases). Germline-derived CDR1 and CDR2 are LNHNV and YYDKDF (reference sequence). Trimming took 5 bases from V and 4 from J, leaving 12 bases between them. The CDR3 contains 14 residues. CDR3 bases: TGTGCCACCAGCGGGAGAGACGGGTACAATGAGCAGTTCTTC. Its protein product is CATSGRDGYNEQFF. Together with reference TRBV15 and TRBJ2-1, the CDR3 gives the full variable domain: DAMVIQNPRYQVTQFGKPVTLSCSQTLNHNVMYWYQQKSSQAPKLLFHYYDKDFNNEADTPDNFQSRRPNTSFCFLDIRSPGLGDTAMYLCATSGRDGYNEQFFGPGTRLTVL.

This clonotype was recorded at least ten times. This chain connects TRBV29-1 to TRBJ2-1; 8 bases line up with TRBD2. The V segment lost 8 bases and the J segment 8 bases; nucleotides outside the gene matches: 14. The V gene's germline CDR1 is SQVTM and CDR2 ANQGSEA. The CDR3 contains 14 residues. The CDR3 sequence: CSLGGAGGLDEQFF. DNA of the CDR3: TGCAGCCTCGGGGGGGCTGGTGGTCTGGATGAGCAGTTCTTC.

As concerns this clonotype: A much more abundant neighbour one base away suggests this may be a read error. The chain recombines TRBV6-5 with TRBJ2-7; D is ambiguous. V lost 2 bases and J lost 9, with 14 bases in between. This CDR3 has 13 residues. Germline V gives CDR1 MNHEY, CDR2 SVGAGI. CDR3 coding DNA: TGTGCCAGCAGTTACGGAGTGACGGGCGGGCAGTACTTC. It translates to CASSYGVTGGQYF.